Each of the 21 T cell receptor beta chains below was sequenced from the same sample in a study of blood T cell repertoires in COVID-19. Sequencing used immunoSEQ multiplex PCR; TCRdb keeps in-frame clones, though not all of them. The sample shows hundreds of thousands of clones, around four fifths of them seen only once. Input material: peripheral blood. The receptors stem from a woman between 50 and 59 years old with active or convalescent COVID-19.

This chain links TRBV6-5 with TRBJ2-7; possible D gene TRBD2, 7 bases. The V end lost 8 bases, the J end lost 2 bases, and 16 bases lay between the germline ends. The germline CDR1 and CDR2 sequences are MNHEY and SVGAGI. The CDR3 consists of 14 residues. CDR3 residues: CASSLGRGTYEQYF. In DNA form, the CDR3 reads TGTGCCAGCTCCCTGGGGAGGGGGACCTACGAGCAGTACTTC.

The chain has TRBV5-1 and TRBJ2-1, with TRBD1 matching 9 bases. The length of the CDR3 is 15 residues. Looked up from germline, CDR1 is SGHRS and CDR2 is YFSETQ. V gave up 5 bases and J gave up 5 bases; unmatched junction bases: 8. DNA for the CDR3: TGCGCCAGCAGTTCCCGGACAGGGGTGAACAATGAGCAGTTCTTC. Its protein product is CASSSRTGVNNEQFF.

This CDR3 reads CASSSDINQPQHF. The CDR3 DNA reads TGTGCCAGCAGCTCTGACATTAATCAGCCCCAGCATTTT. The V call is TRBV7-2, the J call TRBJ1-5; D not resolved. V shed 4 bases and J shed 4 bases, with 8 bases lying between them. In germline, CDR1 is SGHTA, CDR2 FQGNSA. This CDR3 has 13 amino acids.

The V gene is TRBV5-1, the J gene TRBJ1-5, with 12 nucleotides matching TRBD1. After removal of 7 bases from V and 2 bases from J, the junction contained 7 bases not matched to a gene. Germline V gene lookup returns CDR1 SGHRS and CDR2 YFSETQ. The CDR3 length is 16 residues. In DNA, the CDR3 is TGCGCCAGCCCGGGGACAGGGGGCGAGGGCAATCAGCCCCAGCATTTT. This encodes CASPGTGGEGNQPQHF. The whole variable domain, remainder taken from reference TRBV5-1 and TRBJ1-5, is KAGVTQTPRYLIKTRGQQVTLSCSPISGHRSVSWYQQTPGQGLQFLFEYFSETQRNKGNFPGRFSGRQFSNSRSEMNVSTLELGDSALYLCASPGTGGEGNQPQHFGDGTRLSIL.

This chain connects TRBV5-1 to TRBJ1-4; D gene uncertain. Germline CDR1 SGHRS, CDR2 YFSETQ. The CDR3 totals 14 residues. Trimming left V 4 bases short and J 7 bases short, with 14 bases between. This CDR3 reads CASSTGEVGEKLFF. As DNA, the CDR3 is TGCGCCAGCAGCACCGGGGAAGTCGGTGAAAAACTGTTTTTT.

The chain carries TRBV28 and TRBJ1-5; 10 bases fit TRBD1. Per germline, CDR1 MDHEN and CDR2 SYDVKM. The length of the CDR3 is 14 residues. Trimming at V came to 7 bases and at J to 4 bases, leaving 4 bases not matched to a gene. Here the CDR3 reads CASTRGQGNQPQHF. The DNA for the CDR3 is TGTGCCAGCACTAGGGGACAGGGGAATCAGCCCCAGCATTTT.

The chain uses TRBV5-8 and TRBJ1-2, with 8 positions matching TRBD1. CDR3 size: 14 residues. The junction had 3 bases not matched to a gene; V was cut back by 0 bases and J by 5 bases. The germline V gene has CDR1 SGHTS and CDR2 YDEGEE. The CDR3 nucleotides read TGTGCCAGCAGCTTGGGAGGACAGGGATATGGCTACACCTTC. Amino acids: CASSLGGQGYGYTF.

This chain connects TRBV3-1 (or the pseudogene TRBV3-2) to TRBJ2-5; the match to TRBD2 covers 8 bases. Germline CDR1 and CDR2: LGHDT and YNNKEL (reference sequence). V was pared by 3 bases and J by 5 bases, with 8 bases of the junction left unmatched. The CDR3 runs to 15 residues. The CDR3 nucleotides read TGTGCCAGCAGCCATGATGGCGGGAGGTCCGAGACCCAGTACTTC. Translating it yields CASSHDGGRSETQYF.

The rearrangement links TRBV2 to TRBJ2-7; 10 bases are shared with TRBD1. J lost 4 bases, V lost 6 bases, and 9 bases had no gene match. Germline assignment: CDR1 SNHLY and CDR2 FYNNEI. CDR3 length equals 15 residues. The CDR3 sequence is CASSPGTGVWYEQYF. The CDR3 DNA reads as TGTGCCAGCAGCCCCGGGACAGGGGTTTGGTACGAGCAGTACTTC.

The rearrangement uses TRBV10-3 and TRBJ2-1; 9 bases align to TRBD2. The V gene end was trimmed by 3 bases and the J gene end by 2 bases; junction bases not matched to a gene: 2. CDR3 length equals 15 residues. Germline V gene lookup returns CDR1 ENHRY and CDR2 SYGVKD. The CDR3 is CAISELAGAYNEQFF. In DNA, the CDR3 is TGTGCCATCAGTGAATTAGCGGGAGCCTACAATGAGCAGTTCTTC.

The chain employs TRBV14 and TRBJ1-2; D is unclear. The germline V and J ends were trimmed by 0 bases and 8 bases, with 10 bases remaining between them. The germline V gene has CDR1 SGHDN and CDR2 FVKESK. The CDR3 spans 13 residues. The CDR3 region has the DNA TGTGCCAGCAGCCAAGATTTGGAGGGCGGCTACACCTTC. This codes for CASSQDLEGGYTF.

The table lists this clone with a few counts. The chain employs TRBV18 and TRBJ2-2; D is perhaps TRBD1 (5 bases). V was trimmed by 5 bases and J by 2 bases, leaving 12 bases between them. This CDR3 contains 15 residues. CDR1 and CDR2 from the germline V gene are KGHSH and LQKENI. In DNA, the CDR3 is TGTGCCAGCTCAGCATTGACAGACAACACCGGGGAGCTGTTTTTT. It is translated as CASSALTDNTGELFF.

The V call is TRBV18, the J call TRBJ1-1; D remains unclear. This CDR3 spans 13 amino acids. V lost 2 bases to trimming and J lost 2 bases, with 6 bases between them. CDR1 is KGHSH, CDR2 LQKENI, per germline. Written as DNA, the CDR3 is TGTGCCAGCTCACCAGCCAGTAACACTGAAGCTTTCTTT. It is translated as CASSPASNTEAFF.

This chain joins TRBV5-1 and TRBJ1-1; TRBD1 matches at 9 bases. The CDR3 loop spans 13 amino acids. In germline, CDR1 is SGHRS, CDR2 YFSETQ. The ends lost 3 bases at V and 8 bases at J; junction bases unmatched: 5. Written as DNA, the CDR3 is TGCGCCAGCAGCTGGGGACAGGGTAGCGAAGCTTTCTTT. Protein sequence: CASSWGQGSEAFF.

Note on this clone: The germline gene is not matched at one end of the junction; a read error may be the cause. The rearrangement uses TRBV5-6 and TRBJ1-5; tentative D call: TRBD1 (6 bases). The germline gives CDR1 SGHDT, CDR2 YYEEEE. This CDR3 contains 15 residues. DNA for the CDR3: TGTGCCCGCAGCTTGGGGGCGGGGGGCCATCAGCCCCAGCATTTT. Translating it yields CARSLGAGGHQPQHF.

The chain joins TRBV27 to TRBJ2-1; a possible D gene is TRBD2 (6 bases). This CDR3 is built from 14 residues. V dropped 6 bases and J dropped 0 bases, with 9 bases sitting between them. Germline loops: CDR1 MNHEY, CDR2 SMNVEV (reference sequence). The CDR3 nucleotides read TGTGCCAGCAGACGGGGGAGCTCCTACAATGAGCAGTTCTTC. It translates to CASRRGSSYNEQFF.

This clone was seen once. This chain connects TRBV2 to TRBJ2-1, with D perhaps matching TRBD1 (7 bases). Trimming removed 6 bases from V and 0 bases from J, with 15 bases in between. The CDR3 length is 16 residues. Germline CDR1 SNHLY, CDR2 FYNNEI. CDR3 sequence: CASRGGQSTSYNEQFF. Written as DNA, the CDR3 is TGTGCCAGCAGGGGGGGACAGTCGACCTCCTACAATGAGCAGTTCTTC.

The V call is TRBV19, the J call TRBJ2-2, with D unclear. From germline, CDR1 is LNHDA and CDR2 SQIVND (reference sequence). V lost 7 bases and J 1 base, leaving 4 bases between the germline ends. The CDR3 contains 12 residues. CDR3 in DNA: TGTGCCAGTACGTGGAACACCGGGGAGCTGTTTTTT. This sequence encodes CASTWNTGELFF.

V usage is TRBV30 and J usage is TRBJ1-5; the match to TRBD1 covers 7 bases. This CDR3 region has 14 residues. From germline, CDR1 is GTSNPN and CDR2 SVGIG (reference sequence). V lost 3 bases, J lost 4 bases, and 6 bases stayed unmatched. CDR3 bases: TGTGCCTGGAGCGGAACGACAGGGAATCAGCCCCAGCATTTT. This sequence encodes CAWSGTTGNQPQHF.

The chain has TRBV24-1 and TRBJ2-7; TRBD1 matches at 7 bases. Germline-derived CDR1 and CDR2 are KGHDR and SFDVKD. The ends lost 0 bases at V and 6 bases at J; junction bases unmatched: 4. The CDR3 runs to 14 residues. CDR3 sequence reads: CATSDLRTGAEQYF. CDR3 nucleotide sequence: TGTGCCACCAGTGATTTGCGTACAGGGGCCGAGCAGTACTTC.

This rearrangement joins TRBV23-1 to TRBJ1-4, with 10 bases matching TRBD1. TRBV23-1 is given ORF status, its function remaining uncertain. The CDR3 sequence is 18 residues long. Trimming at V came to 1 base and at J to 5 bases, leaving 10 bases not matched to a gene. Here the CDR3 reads CASSQLRTGGTKNEKLFF. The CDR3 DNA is TGCGCCAGCAGTCAATTGAGGACAGGGGGGACTAAAAATGAAAAACTGTTTTTT.